Listed below are T cell receptor beta chains from one sample, sequenced in a study of metastatic and nonmetastatic thyroid tumors. TCRdb re-called clones from the PCR reads using MiXCR. The table has tens of thousands of clones, more than 3.5% seen once. The sequencing input was blood. The source is a female donor with papillary thyroid cancer or a benign thyroid nodule (not recorded which). Some clones in this sample may be carry-over from other donors' samples. CDR3s include the opening cysteine and the closing phenylalanine or tryptophan. Fields, in order: CDR3 protein, clone size, V gene, D gene. A D gene is named only where the DNA matches it firmly. Rows give clone size only sometimes, using once, few, many, or a class for an expanded clone.

CDR3aa: CAWSVGWAAYGYTF
abundance: .
v_gene: TRBV30
d_gene: .

CDR3aa: CASRAGQSSYNEQFF
abundance: many
v_gene: TRBV2
d_gene: .

CDR3aa: CASSGSSRETQYF
abundance: many
v_gene: TRBV25-1
d_gene: .

CDR3aa: CATQVGARYEQFF
abundance: many
v_gene: TRBV24-1
d_gene: .

CDR3aa: CASSQTRNTEAFF
abundance: .
v_gene: TRBV6-2/TRBV6-3
d_gene: .

CDR3aa: CASSPLGLAGGLDTGELFF
abundance: .
v_gene: TRBV27
d_gene: TRBD2

CDR3aa: CASSPRLLTGSNTEAFF
abundance: .
v_gene: TRBV18
d_gene: .

CDR3aa: CASSHYTGLAGGDTQYF
abundance: many
v_gene: TRBV5-4
d_gene: TRBD2

CDR3aa: CASRGQRDTGELFF
abundance: many
v_gene: TRBV6-2/TRBV6-3
d_gene: TRBD1

CDR3aa: CASSLELGSGAIYGYTF
abundance: many
v_gene: TRBV5-1
d_gene: .

CDR3aa: CASTLKRSSAYSTDTQYF
abundance: many
v_gene: TRBV2
d_gene: .

CDR3aa: CASSIYGGANNGELFF
abundance: few
v_gene: TRBV19
d_gene: TRBD2

CDR3aa: CASSLLGRVRYGEQFF
abundance: .
v_gene: TRBV28
d_gene: TRBD2

CDR3aa: CASSQDQRSDTQYF
abundance: many
v_gene: TRBV3-1
d_gene: .

CDR3aa: CASSLEGSGANVLTF
abundance: many
v_gene: TRBV7-3
d_gene: .

CDR3aa: CSATPLAGRRSNYEQYF
abundance: many
v_gene: TRBV20-1
d_gene: TRBD2

CDR3aa: CASSLTAPLPPYEQYF
abundance: many
v_gene: TRBV14
d_gene: .

CDR3aa: CASSRQVSTGELFF
abundance: few
v_gene: TRBV7-3
d_gene: .

CDR3aa: CASSYARSGEQYF
abundance: many
v_gene: TRBV6-6
d_gene: .

CDR3aa: CAISGGLAEETQYF
abundance: many
v_gene: TRBV10-3
d_gene: TRBD2

CDR3aa: CASSVQGDGNQPQHF
abundance: .
v_gene: TRBV6-1
d_gene: .

CDR3aa: CASRGAGYADTQYF
abundance: medium-sized
v_gene: TRBV6-2/TRBV6-3
d_gene: .

CDR3aa: CASSDGGASEKLFF
abundance: .
v_gene: TRBV2
d_gene: .

CDR3aa: CATSDTAGGGRRETQYF
abundance: few
v_gene: TRBV24-1
d_gene: .

CDR3aa: CAISGRNTEAFF
abundance: many
v_gene: TRBV10-3
d_gene: .

CDR3aa: CASTHSGSPSEQYF
abundance: many
v_gene: TRBV12-3/TRBV12-4
d_gene: TRBD2

CDR3aa: CASSLGDTTDTQYF
abundance: few
v_gene: TRBV7-8
d_gene: .

CDR3aa: CSASDGSGNTIYF
abundance: .
v_gene: TRBV20-1
d_gene: .

CDR3aa: CASSALAGAHNEQFF
abundance: .
v_gene: TRBV9
d_gene: TRBD2

CDR3aa: CASRLWGVTEAFF
abundance: many
v_gene: TRBV27
d_gene: .

CDR3aa: CASIVGTSFGTQYF
abundance: few
v_gene: TRBV6-1
d_gene: TRBD2

CDR3aa: CASRISGRASTDTQYF
abundance: few
v_gene: TRBV2
d_gene: TRBD2

CDR3aa: CASSQARTSGASVLTF
abundance: few
v_gene: TRBV28
d_gene: .

CDR3aa: CASSPFYPESYNNQTQHF
abundance: .
v_gene: TRBV28
d_gene: .

CDR3aa: CASSSGQFFNYGYTF
abundance: few
v_gene: TRBV12-3/TRBV12-4
d_gene: .

CDR3aa: CASSAGSGASGPSYEQYF
abundance: few
v_gene: TRBV11-2
d_gene: TRBD2

CDR3aa: CSAPRLDTEAFF
abundance: few
v_gene: TRBV20-1
d_gene: .

CDR3aa: CASSWGTSTQYF
abundance: many
v_gene: TRBV7-9
d_gene: .

CDR3aa: CASSLDSARELFF
abundance: many
v_gene: TRBV11-2
d_gene: .

CDR3aa: CASSIERFSGDNVMTF
abundance: few
v_gene: TRBV19
d_gene: .

CDR3aa: CASSGGASGSDEQFF
abundance: many
v_gene: TRBV6-2/TRBV6-3
d_gene: TRBD2

CDR3aa: CASTTGQGNEQYF
abundance: few
v_gene: TRBV30
d_gene: TRBD1

CDR3aa: CAWSLYSYEQYF
abundance: many
v_gene: TRBV30
d_gene: .

CDR3aa: CASSATWGGTGNTIYF
abundance: few
v_gene: TRBV19
d_gene: .

CDR3aa: CSATPGLAGGWGEQYF
abundance: many
v_gene: TRBV20-1
d_gene: TRBD2

CDR3aa: CASSLAGLDTQYF
abundance: many
v_gene: TRBV7-2
d_gene: .

CDR3aa: CASSQVARRSSSTDTQYF
abundance: many
v_gene: TRBV4-1
d_gene: .

CDR3aa: CASSRQAFNYEQYF
abundance: few
v_gene: TRBV27
d_gene: .

CDR3aa: CASSLAPRWGTRNEQFF
abundance: few
v_gene: TRBV7-9
d_gene: .

CDR3aa: CATSRGDLTGQPQHF
abundance: many
v_gene: TRBV15
d_gene: .

CDR3aa: CASSPPGLAGGKNTGELFF
abundance: .
v_gene: TRBV28
d_gene: TRBD2